This T cell receptor (beta chain) was recovered during a study of blood T cell repertoires in COVID-19. TCRdb's table, derived via immunoSEQ multiplex PCR, lists solely in-frame clones and lacks some. The sample lists 410,000 or so clones, about 89% occurring once. The sample consisted of peripheral blood. The receptor's source is a woman between 40 and 50 years old with COVID-19, enrolled during active disease.

CDR3 protein: CASRPKGGTPTEAFF. As DNA, the CDR3 is TGTGCCAGCAGGCCTAAAGGAGGGACCCCCACTGAAGCTTTCTTT. The chain joins TRBV5-6 to TRBJ1-1; the D gene is possibly TRBD1 (5 bases). Germline V gene sequence: CDR1 SGHDT, CDR2 YYEEEE. The CDR3 spans 15 residues. V was shortened by 5 bases and J by 4 bases, with 18 bases between the two germline ends.